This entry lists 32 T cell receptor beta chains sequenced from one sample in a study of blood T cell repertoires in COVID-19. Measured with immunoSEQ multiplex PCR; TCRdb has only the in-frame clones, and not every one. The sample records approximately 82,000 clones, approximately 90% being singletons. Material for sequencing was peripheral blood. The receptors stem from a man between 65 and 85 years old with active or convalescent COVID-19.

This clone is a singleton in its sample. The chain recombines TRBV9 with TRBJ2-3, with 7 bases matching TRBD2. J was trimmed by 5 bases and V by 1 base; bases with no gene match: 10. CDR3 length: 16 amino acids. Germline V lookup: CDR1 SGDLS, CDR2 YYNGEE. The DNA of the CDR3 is TGTGCCAGCAGCGTACGACCGGGAGGCGGGGGAGATACGCAGTATTTT. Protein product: CASSVRPGGGGDTQYF.

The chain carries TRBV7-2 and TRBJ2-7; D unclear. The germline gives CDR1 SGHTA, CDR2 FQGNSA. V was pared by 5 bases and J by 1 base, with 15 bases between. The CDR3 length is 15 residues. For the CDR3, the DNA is TGTGCCAGCAGCCCGGCCGCGGCACTTTCCTACGAGCAGTACTTC. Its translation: CASSPAAALSYEQYF. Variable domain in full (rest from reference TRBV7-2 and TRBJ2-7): GAGVSQSPSNKVTEKGKDVELRCDPISGHTALYWYRQSLGQGLEFLIYFQGNSAPDKSGLPSDRFSAERTGGSVSTLTIQRTQQEDSAVYLCASSPAAALSYEQYFGPGTRLTVT.

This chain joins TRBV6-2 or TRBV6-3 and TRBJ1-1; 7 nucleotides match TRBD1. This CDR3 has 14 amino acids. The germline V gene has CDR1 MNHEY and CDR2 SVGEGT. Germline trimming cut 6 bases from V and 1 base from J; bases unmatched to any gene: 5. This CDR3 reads CASSSTGQNTEAFF. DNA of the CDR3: TGTGCCAGCAGCTCGACAGGGCAGAACACTGAAGCTTTCTTT.

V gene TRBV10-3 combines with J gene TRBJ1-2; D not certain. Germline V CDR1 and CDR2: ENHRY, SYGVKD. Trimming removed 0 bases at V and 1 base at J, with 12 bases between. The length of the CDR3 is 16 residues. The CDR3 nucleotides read TGTGCCATCAGTGAGTCCTGGGCGAGCATTAACTATGGCTACACCTTC. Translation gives CAISESWASINYGYTF.

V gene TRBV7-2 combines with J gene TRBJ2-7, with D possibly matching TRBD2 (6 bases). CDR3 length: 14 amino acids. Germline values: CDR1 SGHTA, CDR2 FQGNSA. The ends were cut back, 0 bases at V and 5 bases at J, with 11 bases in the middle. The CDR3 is CASSLAGGRDEQYF. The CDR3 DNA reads TGTGCCAGCAGCTTAGCGGGAGGACGGGACGAGCAGTACTTC. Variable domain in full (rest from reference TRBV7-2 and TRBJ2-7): GAGVSQSPSNKVTEKGKDVELRCDPISGHTALYWYRQSLGQGLEFLIYFQGNSAPDKSGLPSDRFSAERTGGSVSTLTIQRTQQEDSAVYLCASSLAGGRDEQYFGPGTRLTVT.

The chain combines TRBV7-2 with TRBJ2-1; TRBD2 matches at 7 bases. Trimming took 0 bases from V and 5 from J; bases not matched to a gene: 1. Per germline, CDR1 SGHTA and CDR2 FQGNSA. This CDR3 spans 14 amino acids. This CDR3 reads CASSLASGNNEQFF. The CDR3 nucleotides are TGTGCCAGCAGCTTAGCGAGCGGGAACAATGAGCAGTTCTTC.

For the CDR3, the DNA is TGTGCCGCTAAGAGGGGGACAGGGGGCTATCAGCCCCAGCATTTT. As protein: CAAKRGTGGYQPQHF. This rearrangement joins TRBV28 to TRBJ1-5, with 12 bases matching TRBD1. The junction had 10 bases not matched to a gene; V was cut back by 11 bases and J by 5 bases. Germline V gives CDR1 MDHEN, CDR2 SYDVKM. This CDR3 contains 15 residues.

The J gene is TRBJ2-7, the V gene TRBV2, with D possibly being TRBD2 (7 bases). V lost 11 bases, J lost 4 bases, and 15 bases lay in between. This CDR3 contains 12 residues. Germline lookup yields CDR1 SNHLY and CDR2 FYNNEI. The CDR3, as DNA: TGTGCCGGGAGGGGAGGGGGATACGAGCAGTACTTC. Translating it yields CAGRGGGYEQYF.

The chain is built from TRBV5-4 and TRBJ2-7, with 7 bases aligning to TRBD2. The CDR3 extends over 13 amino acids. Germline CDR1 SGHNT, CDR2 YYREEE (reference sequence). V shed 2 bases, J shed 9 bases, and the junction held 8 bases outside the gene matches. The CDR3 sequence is CASSLSGTSWQYF. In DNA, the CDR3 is TGTGCCAGCAGCTTAAGCGGGACTTCATGGCAGTACTTC.

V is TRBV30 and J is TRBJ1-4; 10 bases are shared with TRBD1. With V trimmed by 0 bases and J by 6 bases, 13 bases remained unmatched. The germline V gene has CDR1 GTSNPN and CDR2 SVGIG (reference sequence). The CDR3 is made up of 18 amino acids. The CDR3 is CAWSVFYPGTGAYEKLFF. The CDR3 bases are TGTGCCTGGAGTGTTTTTTATCCCGGGACAGGGGCTTATGAAAAACTGTTTTTT.

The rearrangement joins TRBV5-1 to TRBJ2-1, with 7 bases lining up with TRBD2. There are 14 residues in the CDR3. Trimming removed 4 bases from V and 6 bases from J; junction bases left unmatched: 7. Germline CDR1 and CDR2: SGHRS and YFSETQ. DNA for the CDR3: TGCGCCAGCAGCACAACCGGGACTACCAATGAGCAGTTCTTC. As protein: CASSTTGTTNEQFF.

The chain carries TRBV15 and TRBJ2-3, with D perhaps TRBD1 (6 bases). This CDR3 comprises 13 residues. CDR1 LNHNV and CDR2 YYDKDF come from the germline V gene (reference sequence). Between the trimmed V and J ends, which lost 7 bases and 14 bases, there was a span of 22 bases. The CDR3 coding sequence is TGTGCCACCATACTTCCCGGGACACCTTTTGTGTATTTT. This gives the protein CATILPGTPFVYF.

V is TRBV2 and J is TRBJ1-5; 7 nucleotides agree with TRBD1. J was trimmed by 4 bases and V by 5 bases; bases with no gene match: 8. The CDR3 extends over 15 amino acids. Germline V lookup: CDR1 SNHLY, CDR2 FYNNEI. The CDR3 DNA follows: TGTGCCAGCAGTTCAGACAGGGCTGCAAATCAGCCCCAGCATTTT. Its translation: CASSSDRAANQPQHF.

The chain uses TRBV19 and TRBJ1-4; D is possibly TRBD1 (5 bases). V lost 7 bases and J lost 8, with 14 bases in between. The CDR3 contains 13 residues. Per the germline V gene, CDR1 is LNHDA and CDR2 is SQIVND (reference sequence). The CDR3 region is CASTLTPGEKLFF. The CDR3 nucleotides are TGTGCCAGTACCCTCACTCCAGGGGAAAAACTGTTTTTT.

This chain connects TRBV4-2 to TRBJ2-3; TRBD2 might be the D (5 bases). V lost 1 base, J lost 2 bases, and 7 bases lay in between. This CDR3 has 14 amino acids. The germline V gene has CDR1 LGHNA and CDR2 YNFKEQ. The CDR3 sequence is CASSQGAATDTQYF. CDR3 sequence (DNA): TGTGCCAGCAGCCAAGGAGCGGCCACAGATACGCAGTATTTT.

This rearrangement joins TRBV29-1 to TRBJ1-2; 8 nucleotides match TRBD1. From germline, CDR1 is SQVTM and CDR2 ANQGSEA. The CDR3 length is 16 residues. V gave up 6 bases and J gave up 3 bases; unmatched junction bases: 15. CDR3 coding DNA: TGCAGCGTGAGACCTCAGGGGGCGTCGTTCCACTATGGCTACACCTTC. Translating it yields CSVRPQGASFHYGYTF. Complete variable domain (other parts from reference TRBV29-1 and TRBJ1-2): SAVISQKPSRDICQRGTSLTIQCQVDSQVTMMFWYRQQPGQSLTLIATANQGSEATYESGFVIDKFPISRPNLTFSTLTVSNMSPEDSSIYLCSVRPQGASFHYGYTFGSGTRLTVV.

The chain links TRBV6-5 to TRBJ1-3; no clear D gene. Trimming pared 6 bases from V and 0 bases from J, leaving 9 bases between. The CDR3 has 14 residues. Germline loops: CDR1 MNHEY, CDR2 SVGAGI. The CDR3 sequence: CASRRRYSGNTIYF. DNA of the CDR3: TGTGCCAGCAGGAGGCGCTACTCTGGAAACACCATATATTTT.

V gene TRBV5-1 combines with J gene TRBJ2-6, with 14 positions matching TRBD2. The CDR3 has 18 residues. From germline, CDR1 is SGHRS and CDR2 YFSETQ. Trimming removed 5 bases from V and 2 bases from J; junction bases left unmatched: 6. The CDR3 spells CASRGGLAGEAGANVLTF. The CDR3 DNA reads TGCGCCAGCAGGGGGGGACTAGCGGGAGAGGCTGGGGCCAACGTCCTGACTTTC.

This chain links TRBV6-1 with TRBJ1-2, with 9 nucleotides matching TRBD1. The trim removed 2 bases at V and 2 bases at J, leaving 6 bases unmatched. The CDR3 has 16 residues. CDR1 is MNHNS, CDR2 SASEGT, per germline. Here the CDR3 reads CASSELLGTGNYGYTF. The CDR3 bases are TGTGCCAGCAGTGAACTGTTAGGGACAGGGAACTATGGCTACACCTTC.

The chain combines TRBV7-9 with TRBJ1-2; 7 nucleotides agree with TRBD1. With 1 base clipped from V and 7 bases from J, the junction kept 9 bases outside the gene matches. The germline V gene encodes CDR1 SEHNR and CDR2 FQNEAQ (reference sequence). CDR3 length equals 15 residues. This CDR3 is CASSLDQAGGSGYTF. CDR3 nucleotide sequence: TGTGCCAGCAGCTTAGATCAGGCAGGGGGAAGTGGCTACACCTTC.

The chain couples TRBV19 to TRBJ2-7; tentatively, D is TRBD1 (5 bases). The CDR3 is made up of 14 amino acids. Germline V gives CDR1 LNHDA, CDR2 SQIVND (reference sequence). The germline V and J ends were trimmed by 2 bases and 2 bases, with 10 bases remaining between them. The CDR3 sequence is CASSIKGITYEQYF. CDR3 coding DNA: TGTGCCAGTAGTATAAAGGGGATCACCTACGAGCAGTACTTC.

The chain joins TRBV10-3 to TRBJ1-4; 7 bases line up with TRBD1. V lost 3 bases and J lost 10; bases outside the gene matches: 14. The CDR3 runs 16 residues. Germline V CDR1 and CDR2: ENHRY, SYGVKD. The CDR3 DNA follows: TGTGCCATCAGTGACCGGGACAGAGGCGCTTTGGGAAAACTGTTTTTT. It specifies CAISDRDRGALGKLFF.

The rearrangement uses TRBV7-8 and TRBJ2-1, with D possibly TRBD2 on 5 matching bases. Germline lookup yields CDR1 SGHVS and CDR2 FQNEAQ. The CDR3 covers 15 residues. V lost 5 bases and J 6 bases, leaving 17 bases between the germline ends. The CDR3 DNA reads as TGTGCCAGCAGCCTATTAGCGTCGTCTGCCAATGAGCAGTTCTTC. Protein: CASSLLASSANEQFF.

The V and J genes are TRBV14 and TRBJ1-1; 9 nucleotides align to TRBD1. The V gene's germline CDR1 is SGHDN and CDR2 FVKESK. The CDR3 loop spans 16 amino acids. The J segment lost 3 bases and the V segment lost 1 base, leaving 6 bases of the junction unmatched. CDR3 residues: CASSQVQGAWYTEAFF. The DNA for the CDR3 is TGTGCCAGCAGCCAAGTACAGGGGGCATGGTACACTGAAGCTTTCTTT.

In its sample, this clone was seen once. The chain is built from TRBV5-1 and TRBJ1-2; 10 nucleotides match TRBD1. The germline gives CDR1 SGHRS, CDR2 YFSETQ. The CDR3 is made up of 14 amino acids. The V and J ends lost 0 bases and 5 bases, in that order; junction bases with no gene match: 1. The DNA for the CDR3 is TGCGCCAGCAGCTTGGGGGGACAGGGGTATGGCTACACCTTC. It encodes CASSLGGQGYGYTF.

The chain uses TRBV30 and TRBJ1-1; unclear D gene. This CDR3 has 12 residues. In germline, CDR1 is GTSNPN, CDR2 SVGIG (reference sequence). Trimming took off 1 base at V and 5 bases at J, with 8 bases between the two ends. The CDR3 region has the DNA TGTGCCTGGAGTGCCTCCGGGACTGAAGCTTTCTTT. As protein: CAWSASGTEAFF.

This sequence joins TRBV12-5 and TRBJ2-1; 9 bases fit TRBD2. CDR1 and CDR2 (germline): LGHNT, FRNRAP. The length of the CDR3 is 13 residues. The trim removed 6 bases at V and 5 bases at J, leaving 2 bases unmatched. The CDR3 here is CASGLAGNNEQFF. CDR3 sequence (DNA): TGTGCTAGTGGCCTAGCGGGAAACAATGAGCAGTTCTTC. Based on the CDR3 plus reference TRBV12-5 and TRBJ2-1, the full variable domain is DARVTQTPRHKVTEMGQEVTMRCQPILGHNTVFWYRQTMMQGLELLAYFRNRAPLDDSGMPKDRFSAEMPDATLATLKIQPSEPRDSAVYFCASGLAGNNEQFFGPGTRLTVL.

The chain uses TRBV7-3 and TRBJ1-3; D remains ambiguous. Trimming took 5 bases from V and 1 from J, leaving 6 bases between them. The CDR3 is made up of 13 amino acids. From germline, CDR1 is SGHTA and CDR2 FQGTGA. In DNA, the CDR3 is TGTGCCAGCAGCCGAGGGTCTGGAAACACCATATATTTT. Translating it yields CASSRGSGNTIYF. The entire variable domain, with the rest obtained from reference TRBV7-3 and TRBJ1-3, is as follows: GAGVSQTPSNKVTEKGKYVELRCDPISGHTALYWYRQSLGQGPEFLIYFQGTGAADDSGLPNDRFFAVRPEGSVSTLKIQRTERGDSAVYLCASSRGSGNTIYFGEGSWLTVV.

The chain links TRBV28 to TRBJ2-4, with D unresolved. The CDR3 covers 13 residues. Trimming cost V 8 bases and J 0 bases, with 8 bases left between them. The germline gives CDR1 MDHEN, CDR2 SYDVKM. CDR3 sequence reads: CASGSGAKNIQYF. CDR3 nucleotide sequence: TGTGCCAGCGGCAGTGGAGCCAAAAACATTCAGTACTTC.

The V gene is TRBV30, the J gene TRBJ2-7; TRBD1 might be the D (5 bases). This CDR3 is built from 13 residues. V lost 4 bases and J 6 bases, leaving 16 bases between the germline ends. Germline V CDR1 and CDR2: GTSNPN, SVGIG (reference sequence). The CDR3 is CAWTPGQGGEQYF. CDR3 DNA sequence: TGTGCCTGGACACCGGGTCAGGGCGGCGAGCAGTACTTC.

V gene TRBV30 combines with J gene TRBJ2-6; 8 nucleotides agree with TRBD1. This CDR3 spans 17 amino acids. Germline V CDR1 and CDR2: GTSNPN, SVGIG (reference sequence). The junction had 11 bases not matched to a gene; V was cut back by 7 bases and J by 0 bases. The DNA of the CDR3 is TGTGCCTCCTCGACAGGGGCACCTCCCTCTGGGGCCAACGTCCTGACTTTC. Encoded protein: CASSTGAPPSGANVLTF.

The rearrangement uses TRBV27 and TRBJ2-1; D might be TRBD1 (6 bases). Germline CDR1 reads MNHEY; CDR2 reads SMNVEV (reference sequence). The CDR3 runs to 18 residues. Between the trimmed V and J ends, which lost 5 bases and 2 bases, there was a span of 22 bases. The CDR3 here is CASSPNRQALRTYNEQFF. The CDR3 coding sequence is TGTGCCAGCAGTCCTAATCGACAGGCGCTAAGAACCTACAATGAGCAGTTCTTC.